The 23 T cell receptor beta chains listed next were all sequenced from one sample in a study of regulatory T cells in long-lasting Graves disease. The sample's time point: newly diagnosed GD, antithyroid drugs for less than 3 months. After RNA was extracted from PBMCs, the TCR library was made from it. To make TCR beta libraries, researchers used iRepertoire HTBI primers and Arm-PCR of CDR3 regions. TCRdb passed the multiplex PCR reads through MiXCR, listing each CDR3 protein once. Among some 220,000 distinct CDR3 sequences listed, roughly 19% were seen once. The same data also went into a second study, on T cells in Graves' hyperthyroidism and ophthalmopathy.

The sample was peripheral blood mononuclear cells (PBMCs), taken at new diagnosis, from a patient treated with antithyroid drugs. The receptors were sampled from a woman aged 25 to 39 with Graves disease.

The chain has TRBV6-1 and TRBJ1-5, with a weak D call TRBD1 (5 bases). V shed 8 bases and J shed 4 bases, with 9 bases lying between them. Per germline, CDR1 MNHNS and CDR2 SASEGT. CDR3 length: 12 residues. CDR3 coding DNA: TGTGCCAGCGGGGGTTTTAATCAGCCCCAGCATTTT. Translating it yields CASGGFNQPQHF.

This clonotype was observed many times. The J gene is TRBJ2-7, the V gene TRBV18; the D gene is possibly TRBD2 (6 bases). The germline V and J ends were trimmed by 6 bases and 6 bases, with 21 bases remaining between them. The CDR3 is 15 amino acids. Germline CDR1 is KGHSH and CDR2 is LQKENI. CDR3 residues: CASSPGTALRGEQYF. In nucleotides, the CDR3 is TGTGCCAGCTCCCCCGGGACTGCTCTGAGGGGCGAGCAGTACTTC. Full variable domain (rest looked up from reference TRBV18 and TRBJ2-7): NAGVMQNPRHLVRRRGQEARLRCSPMKGHSHVYWYRQLPEEGLKFMVYLQKENIIDESGMPKERFSAEFPKEGPSILRIQQVVRGDSAAYFCASSPGTALRGEQYFGPGTRLTVT.

This clonotype appeared many times. The chain joins TRBV24-1 to TRBJ1-2; TRBD1 matches at 10 bases. Germline V lookup: CDR1 KGHDR, CDR2 SFDVKD. Trimming took 2 bases from V and 8 from J; bases not matched to a gene: 4. The CDR3 loop spans 14 amino acids. The CDR3, as DNA: TGTGCCACCAGTGATTCAGGGACAGGGGACGGCTACACCTTC. Its translation is CATSDSGTGDGYTF.

Comments on this clonotype: With only one base between it and a far larger clone, this is likely a read error. J is TRBJ1-1 and V is TRBV7-3, with D possibly matching TRBD1 (6 bases). This CDR3 is built from 15 residues. Germline V lookup: CDR1 SGHTA, CDR2 FQGTGA. Trimming removed 6 bases at V and 0 bases at J, with 14 bases between. CDR3 amino acids: CASSTGQTLNTEAFF. The CDR3 DNA follows: TGTGCCAGCAGTACCGGACAGACGTTGAACACTGAAGCTTTCTTT.

The table lists this clonotype with many counts. This chain joins TRBV20-1 and TRBJ1-4; D gene unclear. Between the trimmed V and J ends, which lost 6 bases and 4 bases, there was a span of 6 bases. The CDR3 is 11 residues long. Germline loops: CDR1 DFQATT, CDR2 SNEGSKA (reference sequence). The CDR3 nucleotides read TGCAGTGCGGTCGTTAATGAAAAACTGTTTTTT. Translated, it gives CSAVVNEKLFF.

This clonotype was counted many times. The chain employs TRBV5-8 and TRBJ2-2; the match to TRBD1 covers 9 bases. The V segment lost 3 bases and the J segment 5 bases; nucleotides outside the gene matches: 11. From germline, CDR1 is SGHTS and CDR2 YDEGEE. The CDR3 loop spans 17 amino acids. The CDR3 DNA is TGTGCCAGCAGCTCGAATCACGGGACAGGGTTGACCGGGGAGCTGTTTTTT. As protein: CASSSNHGTGLTGELFF.

V usage is TRBV12-3 or TRBV12-4 and J usage is TRBJ1-2; 8 nucleotides agree with TRBD1. CDR3 length: 15 residues. With V trimmed by 5 bases and J by 4 bases, 9 bases remained unmatched. CDR3 nucleotide sequence: TGTGCCAGCAGTCAAAGCGGGGACAGGACCTATGGCTACACCTTC. Protein: CASSQSGDRTYGYTF.

This clonotype was counted at least ten times. The chain carries TRBV2 and TRBJ2-5; 7 nucleotides match TRBD1. Per germline, CDR1 SNHLY and CDR2 FYNNEI. The CDR3 sequence is 15 residues long. After removal of 3 bases from V and 2 bases from J, the junction contained 6 bases not matched to a gene. The CDR3 reads CASSERQGLQETQYF. As DNA, the CDR3 is TGTGCCAGCAGTGAGCGACAGGGCCTACAAGAGACCCAGTACTTC.

As regards this clonotype: This may arise from a read error, as a much more abundant clone is one base away. This chain joins TRBV9 and TRBJ2-2; D not resolved. The ends were cut back, 0 bases at V and 7 bases at J, with 4 bases in the middle. The CDR3 length is 12 residues. Germline CDR1 reads SGDLS; CDR2 reads YYNGEE. The CDR3 DNA sequence: TGTGCCAGCAGCGTAGAGGGCGGGGAGCTGTTTTTT. Amino acids: CASSVEGGELFF.

This clonotype was seen ten or more times. The chain links TRBV5-1 to TRBJ1-1; TRBD1 matches 7 bases. The CDR3 length is 13 residues. CDR1 is SGHRS, CDR2 YFSETQ, per germline. V was clipped by 4 bases and J by 11 bases; unmatched bases: 11. The CDR3: CASSDNRGVGAFF. CDR3 DNA sequence: TGCGCCAGCAGCGATAACAGGGGAGTAGGGGCTTTCTTT.

This clonotype was observed many times. The chain links TRBV28 to TRBJ2-1; D might be TRBD1 or TRBD2, each matching 5 bases. This CDR3 is 17 amino acids long. Germline V gene data show CDR1 as MDHEN and CDR2 as SYDVKM. Trimming took 5 bases from V and 0 from J, leaving 17 bases between them. CDR3 loop: CASSGDRRLSSYNEQFF. The CDR3 DNA is TGTGCCAGCAGTGGGGACCGACGATTGAGCTCCTACAATGAGCAGTTCTTC.

This clonotype occurred many times. The chain has TRBV12-3 or TRBV12-4 and TRBJ1-2, with 9 bases aligning to TRBD1. This CDR3 has 13 residues. V lost 5 bases, J lost 5 bases, and 3 bases stayed unmatched. CDR3 in amino acids: CASSGGTGYGYTF. The CDR3 DNA is TGTGCCAGCAGTGGAGGGACAGGGTATGGCTACACCTTC.

This clonotype was counted many times. The rearrangement uses TRBV20-1 and TRBJ2-3, with 14 bases lining up with TRBD2. After removal of 7 bases from V and 3 bases from J, the junction contained 3 bases not matched to a gene. The CDR3 is made up of 14 amino acids. Germline CDR1 reads DFQATT; CDR2 reads SNEGSKA (reference sequence). This CDR3 reads CSVRTSGGTDTQYF. In DNA form, the CDR3 reads TGCAGTGTCCGGACTAGCGGGGGGACAGATACGCAGTATTTT.

The chain has TRBV12-3 or TRBV12-4 and TRBJ1-1; D is unresolved. The CDR3 loop spans 14 amino acids. The germline V and J ends were trimmed by 5 bases and 7 bases, with 17 bases remaining between them. The chain's CDR3 is CASSNISPPSEAFF. The DNA of the CDR3 is TGTGCCAGCAGTAACATCTCCCCACCCAGTGAAGCTTTCTTT.

Many counts were recorded for this clonotype. The chain links TRBV28 to TRBJ1-2, with a weak D call TRBD1 (6 bases). The germline CDR1 and CDR2 sequences are MDHEN and SYDVKM. The length of the CDR3 is 13 residues. The V gene lost 7 bases and the J gene lost 4 bases, with 13 bases spanning the gap. For the CDR3, the DNA is TGTGCCAGCACCCCAGACAGGTTCTATGGCTACACCTTC. As protein: CASTPDRFYGYTF.

The chain has TRBV5-1 and TRBJ1-3; D not certain. Trimming cost V 5 bases and J 2 bases, with 11 bases left between them. The CDR3 spans 14 residues. Germline V gene lookup returns CDR1 SGHRS and CDR2 YFSETQ. The DNA of the CDR3 is TGCGCCAGCAGACAAGGGATTACTGGAAACACCATATATTTT. This translates into CASRQGITGNTIYF.

The rearrangement joins TRBV2 to TRBJ2-5; TRBD2 matches 7 bases. This CDR3 comprises 15 residues. The J segment lost 4 bases and the V segment lost 4 bases, leaving 9 bases of the junction unmatched. The germline V gene encodes CDR1 SNHLY and CDR2 FYNNEI. The chain's CDR3 is CASSGRLAGVETQYF. In nucleotides, the CDR3 is TGTGCCAGCAGTGGGAGACTGGCGGGAGTAGAGACCCAGTACTTC. The whole variable domain, filled in from reference TRBV2 and TRBJ2-5, reads EPEVTQTPSHQVTQMGQEVILRCVPISNHLYFYWYRQILGQKVEFLVSFYNNEISEKSEIFDDQFSVERPDGSNFTLKIRSTKLEDSAMYFCASSGRLAGVETQYFGPGTRLLVL.

This clonotype was seen ten or more times. This chain links TRBV11-2 with TRBJ1-1; D uncertain. V was trimmed by 6 bases and J by 8 bases, leaving 13 bases between them. Germline V gene lookup returns CDR1 SGHAT and CDR2 FQNNGV. There are 12 residues in the CDR3. The CDR3 DNA reads as TGTGCCAGCAGTCGATCACAATGGGAAGCTTTCTTT. Amino acid sequence: CASSRSQWEAFF.

The sample holds many counts of this clonotype. The chain uses TRBV11-2 and TRBJ2-5; 8 bases are a match to TRBD2. Germline CDR1 SGHAT, CDR2 FQNNGV. The junction had 10 bases not matched to a gene; V was cut back by 1 base and J by 6 bases. The CDR3 covers 16 residues. The CDR3 here is CASSLVGLASPKTQYF. DNA for the CDR3: TGTGCCAGCAGCTTAGTTGGACTAGCCTCCCCCAAGACCCAGTACTTC.

V usage is TRBV27 and J usage is TRBJ2-7; 7 bases are shared with TRBD1. This CDR3 comprises 13 residues. Looked up from germline, CDR1 is MNHEY and CDR2 is SMNVEV (reference sequence). J was trimmed by 5 bases and V by 4 bases; bases with no gene match: 5. CDR3 DNA: TGTGCCAGCAGTTCCCACCAGGGGGACGAGCAGTACTTC. Translating gives CASSSHQGDEQYF.

This chain joins TRBV9 and TRBJ2-1; D is perhaps TRBD2 (5 bases). Germline loops: CDR1 SGDLS, CDR2 YYNGEE. This CDR3 comprises 16 residues. Trimming cost V 4 bases and J 0 bases, with 14 bases left between them. The CDR3 nucleotides are TGTGCCAGCAGCTTGGGGATAGGGAGCTCCTACAATGAGCAGTTCTTC. This sequence encodes CASSLGIGSSYNEQFF.

This clonotype was observed many times. This chain connects TRBV28 to TRBJ2-6, with a weak D call TRBD2 (7 bases). CDR3 size: 18 residues. With 5 bases removed from V and 2 bases from J, the gap between germline ends came to 19 bases. Germline V lookup: CDR1 MDHEN, CDR2 SYDVKM. The DNA of the CDR3 is TGTGCCAGCAGTCCAACAGGGAGGGCACGTGCTGGGGCCAACGTCCTGACTTTC. Encoded protein: CASSPTGRARAGANVLTF.

Worth noting for this clonotype: It is likely a read error, because the conserved phenylalanine at the end of the CDR3 is missing. No DNA is shown, since the ends of the CDR3 on it are uncertain; the CDR3 is the one TCRdb lists. V is TRBV3-1 and J is TRBJ1-5; the table's D call, TRBD1, was not checked against the DNA. The CDR3 spans 14 residues, counting both ends. In germline, CDR1 is LGHDT, CDR2 YNNKEL (reference sequence). The CDR3 here is CASSQAGTNQPRHV.